A single sample gave rise to the 3 T cell receptor beta chains below, sequenced in a study of vaccination and CD4 T cells after COVID-19. The study sequenced cultured CD4+ T cell DNA using the Oncomine TCR Beta short-read assay. TCRdb analysed the PCR reads with MiXCR anew, one entry per CDR3 protein. The table lists fewer than 15,000 distinct CDR3 sequences, 40% to 50% of them singletons. The treatment: 10-day PBMC culture with coronavirus spike peptide pools or control peptides (ViraFEST assay). No antigen is known for these receptors. The sample taken for sequencing was CD4+ T cells from blood, cultured in vitro. The origin of the receptors is a human donor who had recovered from COVID-19.

V usage is TRBV12-3 or TRBV12-4 and J usage is TRBJ1-1; D is unresolved. Trimming pared 3 bases from V and 1 base from J, leaving 9 bases between. This CDR3 spans 14 amino acids. DNA of the CDR3: TGTGCCAGCAGTTTGGTAGGGAGGAACACTGAAGCTTTCTTT. This codes for CASSLVGRNTEAFF.

The chain carries TRBV19 and TRBJ1-1, with D maybe TRBD1 (6 bases). CDR3 length: 15 residues. The V gene's germline CDR1 is LNHDA and CDR2 SQIVND (reference sequence). V lost 4 bases and J 6 bases, leaving 18 bases between the germline ends. The chain's CDR3 is CASSRAGRGRAEAFF. The DNA for the CDR3 is TGTGCCAGTAGTAGGGCTGGGAGGGGGAGGGCTGAAGCTTTCTTT.

The chain couples TRBV10-3 to TRBJ2-2; D possibly corresponds to TRBD1 (5 bases). V was trimmed by 9 bases and J by 3 bases, leaving 8 bases between them. CDR1 is ENHRY, CDR2 SYGVKD, per germline. This CDR3 has 12 residues. CDR3 amino acids: CAMQGHTGELFF. CDR3 sequence (DNA): TGTGCCATGCAGGGTCACACCGGGGAGCTGTTTTTT.